The clone carrying this T cell receptor (beta chain) was counted a few times. Its antigen is not known. cDNA libraries for TCR alpha and TCR beta, carrying sample barcodes and UMIs, came from 5'RACE with constant-segment primers. Each CDR3 protein gets one entry after TCRdb re-called the 5' RACE reads with MiXCR. This sample yields hundreds of thousands of distinct CDR3 sequences, of which approximately 15% are seen a single time; about 20% belongs to the top ten. This specimen belongs to a study of T-cell memory formation after mild COVID-19. Findings and caveats of the study: Clones contracting across day 15 to 85 had a balanced CD4/CD8 profile; later expanding clones leaned CD4+. The finding that pre-infection memory included some responding clones suggested that cross-reactive memory joined. Researchers report contracting CD4+ clones mostly in CM and EM, with CD8+ clones in EMRA.

CDR3 size: 17 residues. The J segment lost 4 bases and the V segment lost 1 base, leaving 11 bases of the junction unmatched. CDR1 is SGHRS, CDR2 YFSETQ, per germline. The material sequenced was PBMCs or a T cell subset sorted from them (not recorded which). J is TRBJ2-5 and V is TRBV5-1; 9 bases agree with TRBD2. The receptor was isolated from a man younger than 35 who had mild COVID-19 (a few samples of this study predate the infection). Cell type and time point are not known. The CDR3 DNA sequence: TGCGCCAGCAGCTTGTCTGGCGGGGGGGTTGGTGGAGAGACCCAGTACTTC. Translation: CASSLSGGGVGGETQYF. The whole variable domain, filled in from reference TRBV5-1 and TRBJ2-5, reads KAGVTQTPRYLIKTRGQQVTLSCSPISGHRSVSWYQQTPGQGLQFLFEYFSETQRNKGNFPGRFSGRQFSNSRSEMNVSTLELGDSALYLCASSLSGGGVGGETQYFGPGTRLLVL.